The 18 T cell receptor beta chains given below trace back to one sample, sequenced in a study of response to subunit inactivated influenza vaccine. TCRdb reanalysed the RT-PCR reads using MiXCR and keeps one entry per CDR3 protein. Of over 300,000 distinct CDR3 sequences detected, about a fifth appear once; the ten largest clones hold 10%. Source: PBMCs from blood, taken approximately 22 months after vaccination. Receptors were obtained from a man aged 50 to 69 who received an inactivated influenza vaccine.

The genes are TRBV2 and TRBJ2-2; TRBD1 is a possible D gene (6 bases). Germline V gives CDR1 SNHLY, CDR2 FYNNEI. The CDR3 loop spans 15 amino acids. V lost 6 bases to trimming and J lost 0 bases, with 11 bases between them. The CDR3 nucleotides read TGTGCCAGCAGACCCGGGACATCGAACACCGGGGAGCTGTTTTTT. Its translation is CASRPGTSNTGELFF.

This rearrangement joins TRBV11-2 to TRBJ2-7; TRBD1 matches at 8 bases. Germline CDR1 SGHAT, CDR2 FQNNGV. This CDR3 comprises 15 residues. The ends lost 3 bases at V and 0 bases at J; junction bases unmatched: 4. The CDR3 region is CASSFRTGPSYEQYF. The CDR3, as DNA: TGTGCCAGCAGCTTCCGGACAGGGCCCTCCTACGAGCAGTACTTC.

This CDR3 reads CASSEVSGGFPDTQYF. Here the CDR3 DNA reads TGCGCCAGCAGTGAAGTTAGCGGGGGGTTCCCAGATACGCAGTATTTT. The J gene is TRBJ2-3, the V gene TRBV10-2; TRBD2 aligns across 10 bases. The ends lost 3 bases at V and 4 bases at J; junction bases unmatched: 7. The CDR3 extends over 16 amino acids. CDR1 is WSHSY and CDR2 is SAAADI in the germline V gene.

This clonotype was seen a handful of times. The V call is TRBV12-3 or TRBV12-4, the J call TRBJ1-1, with D perhaps matching TRBD1 (5 bases). The ends were cut back, 6 bases at V and 1 base at J, with 12 bases in the middle. The CDR3 covers 14 residues. CDR3 bases: TGTGCCAGCAGACTGGACGGGGCGAACACTGAAGCTTTCTTT. This codes for CASRLDGANTEAFF.

The chain links TRBV20-1 to TRBJ2-5; 8 nucleotides align to TRBD2. With V trimmed by 5 bases and J by 1 base, 15 bases remained unmatched. The CDR3 runs to 17 residues. Germline V lookup: CDR1 DFQATT, CDR2 SNEGSKA (reference sequence). The CDR3 nucleotides are TGCAGTGCTCCACGGACTAGCCTGGTGCAGTCCCAAGAGACCCAGTACTTC. It yields the protein CSAPRTSLVQSQETQYF.

The chain couples TRBV5-1 to TRBJ2-5; a possible D gene is TRBD2 (6 bases). The CDR3 spans 15 residues. From germline, CDR1 is SGHRS and CDR2 YFSETQ. Trimming cost V 0 bases and J 5 bases, with 14 bases left between them. CDR3 residues: CASSLDGGNWETQYF. CDR3 in DNA: TGCGCCAGCAGCTTGGATGGGGGGAATTGGGAGACCCAGTACTTC.

This clonotype was found many times. V and J are TRBV12-3 or TRBV12-4 and TRBJ1-6; no clear D gene. The CDR3 sequence is 14 residues long. V lost 7 bases and J 4 bases, leaving 11 bases between the germline ends. CDR3 region: CASTQGRYNSPLHF. CDR3 nucleotide sequence: TGTGCCAGCACCCAAGGTCGTTATAATTCACCCCTCCACTTT.

A few counts support this clonotype. The chain combines TRBV21-1 with TRBJ2-5; the listed D gene, TRBD1, was not tested against the DNA. TRBV21-1 is a pseudogene. The length of the CDR3 is 15 residues. DNA for the CDR3: TGTGCCAGCAGCAAATCACCCAGGGTGGAAGAGACCCAGTACTTC. It encodes CASSKSPRVEETQYF.

This clonotype was detected only a few times. The chain employs TRBV5-5 and TRBJ2-2; 8 positions match TRBD1. CDR3 length: 16 amino acids. The V segment lost 4 bases and the J segment 7 bases; nucleotides outside the gene matches: 12. CDR1 is SGHKS and CDR2 is YYEKEE in the germline V gene (reference sequence). The DNA of the CDR3 is TGTGCCAGCAGCATATGGACAGGGAAAGTTGGCGGGGAGCTGTTTTTT. Translated, it gives CASSIWTGKVGGELFF. The full variable domain, with the rest looked up from reference TRBV5-5 and TRBJ2-2, is DAGVTQSPTHLIKTRGQQVTLRCSPISGHKSVSWYQQVLGQGPQFIFQYYEKEERGRGNFPDRFSARQFPNYSSELNVNALLLGDSALYLCASSIWTGKVGGELFFGEGSRLTVL.

V is TRBV28 and J is TRBJ1-2; D gene ambiguous. The CDR3 totals 16 residues. The germline V and J ends were trimmed by 4 bases and 2 bases, with 17 bases remaining between them. From germline, CDR1 is MDHEN and CDR2 SYDVKM. The CDR3 region is CASSSPSGSANYGYTF. The CDR3 DNA follows: TGTGCCAGCAGTTCCCCTTCGGGGTCGGCCAACTATGGCTACACCTTC.

This clonotype was observed a few times. The DNA for the CDR3 is TGTGCCAGCAGCTTAGGCCCGGGGGCTAGCAATCAGCCCCAGCATTTT. Translated: CASSLGPGASNQPQHF. The J gene is TRBJ1-5, the V gene TRBV13, with D perhaps TRBD1 (6 bases). Trimming took 0 bases from V and 0 from J, leaving 9 bases between them. CDR1 and CDR2 from the germline V gene are PRHDT and FYEKMQ (reference sequence). The CDR3 length is 16 residues.

This clonotype was detected only a few times. The V call is TRBV9, the J call TRBJ2-3, with D maybe TRBD2 (6 bases). CDR1 SGDLS and CDR2 YYNGEE come from the germline V gene. The CDR3 has 14 residues. Trimming pared 0 bases from V and 3 bases from J, leaving 8 bases between. CDR3 bases: TGTGCCAGCAGCGTAGTGGCGGGGACAGATACGCAGTATTTT. It translates to CASSVVAGTDTQYF.

This clonotype was counted at least ten times. This chain connects TRBV6-1 to TRBJ1-1; D gene uncertain. Per the germline V gene, CDR1 is MNHNS and CDR2 is SASEGT. Between the trimmed V and J ends, which lost 6 bases and 5 bases, there was a span of 16 bases. The CDR3 is 14 residues long. CDR3 residues: CASSQNGVLTEAFF. CDR3 sequence (DNA): TGTGCCAGCAGCCAGAATGGGGTTCTGACTGAAGCTTTCTTT.

The J gene is TRBJ2-3, the V gene TRBV4-1; TRBD2 aligns across 12 bases. Unmatched junction bases numbered 7, after V lost 3 bases and J lost 6 bases. CDR3 length: 16 amino acids. CDR1 is MGHRA, CDR2 YSYEKL, per germline. In DNA form, the CDR3 reads TGCGCCAGCAGCCAGGGTCTAGCGGGGGGGAAGGATACGCAGTATTTT. Translation: CASSQGLAGGKDTQYF.

The V call is TRBV20-1, the J call TRBJ1-1, with D uncertain. CDR1 and CDR2 (germline): DFQATT, SNEGSKA (reference sequence). CDR3 size: 15 residues. V lost 0 bases and J 3 bases, leaving 14 bases between the germline ends. The DNA for the CDR3 is TGCAGTGCTAGAGATTCGAGGGTCCCTTACACTGAAGCTTTCTTT. As protein: CSARDSRVPYTEAFF.

The rearrangement joins TRBV20-1 to TRBJ1-1; D remains unclear. CDR1 DFQATT and CDR2 SNEGSKA come from the germline V gene (reference sequence). Trimming removed 0 bases at V and 1 base at J, with 3 bases between. The CDR3 is 12 amino acids. For the CDR3, the DNA is TGCAGTGCTAGAGAGCAGAACACTGAAGCTTTCTTT. Translation gives CSAREQNTEAFF.

This clonotype occurred many times. This chain links TRBV12-3 or TRBV12-4 with TRBJ1-6; D is uncertain. The CDR3 covers 14 residues. The ends were cut back, 6 bases at V and 8 bases at J, with 14 bases in the middle. Written as DNA, the CDR3 is TGTGCCAGCAGCCCGACGGGAGATTATTCACCCCTCCACTTT. Protein sequence: CASSPTGDYSPLHF.

The chain has TRBV4-1 and TRBJ2-2, with a tentative D call TRBD2 (5 bases). V shed 4 bases and J shed 4 bases, with 16 bases lying between them. The CDR3 runs 16 residues. Germline values: CDR1 MGHRA, CDR2 YSYEKL. The CDR3 bases are TGCGCCAGCAGCCCGAGTTCGGGGTTCGGCACCGGGGAGCTGTTTTTT. This sequence encodes CASSPSSGFGTGELFF.